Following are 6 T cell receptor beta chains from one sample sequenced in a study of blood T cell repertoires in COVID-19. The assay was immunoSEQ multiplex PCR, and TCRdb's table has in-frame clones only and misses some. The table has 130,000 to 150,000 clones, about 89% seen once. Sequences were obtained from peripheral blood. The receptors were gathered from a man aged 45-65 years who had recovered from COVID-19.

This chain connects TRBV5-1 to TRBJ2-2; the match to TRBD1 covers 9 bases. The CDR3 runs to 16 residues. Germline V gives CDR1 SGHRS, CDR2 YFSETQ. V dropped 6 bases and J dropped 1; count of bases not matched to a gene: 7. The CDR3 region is CASTEDRGVNTGELFF. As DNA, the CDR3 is TGCGCCAGCACCGAGGACAGGGGAGTGAACACCGGGGAGCTGTTTTTT.

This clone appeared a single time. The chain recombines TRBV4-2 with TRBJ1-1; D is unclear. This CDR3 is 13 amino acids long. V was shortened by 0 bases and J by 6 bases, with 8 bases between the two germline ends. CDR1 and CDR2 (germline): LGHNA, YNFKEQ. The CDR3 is CASSQEHGAEAFF. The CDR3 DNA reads TGTGCCAGCAGCCAAGAGCACGGGGCTGAAGCTTTCTTT.

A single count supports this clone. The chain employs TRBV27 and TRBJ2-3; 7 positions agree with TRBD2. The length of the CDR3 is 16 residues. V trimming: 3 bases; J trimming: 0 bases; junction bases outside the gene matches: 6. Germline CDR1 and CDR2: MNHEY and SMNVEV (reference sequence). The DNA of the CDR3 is TGTGCCAGCAGTTTTTCAGCGGGGTCTAGCACAGATACGCAGTATTTT. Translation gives CASSFSAGSSTDTQYF.

The CDR3 sequence is CASSLAAGRVAEAFF. The CDR3, as DNA: TGTGCCAGCAGCTTAGCAGCAGGGAGGGTCGCTGAAGCTTTCTTT. This chain connects TRBV7-2 to TRBJ1-1; tentative D call: TRBD1 (5 bases). This CDR3 region has 15 residues. Trimming took off 0 bases at V and 6 bases at J, with 14 bases between the two ends. Germline CDR1 and CDR2: SGHTA and FQGNSA.

For the CDR3, the DNA is TGTGCCAGTAGTATGGGCCAGGGTACTGCCTATGGCTACACCTTC. This encodes CASSMGQGTAYGYTF. The V call is TRBV19, the J call TRBJ1-2; tentatively, D is TRBD1 (5 bases). Germline CDR1 LNHDA, CDR2 SQIVND (reference sequence). V lost 3 bases and J lost 4, with 15 bases in between. The CDR3 runs 15 residues.

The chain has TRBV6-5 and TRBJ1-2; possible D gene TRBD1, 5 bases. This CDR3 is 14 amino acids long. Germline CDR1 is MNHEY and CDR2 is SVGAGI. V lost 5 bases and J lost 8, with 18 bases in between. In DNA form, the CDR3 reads TGTGCCAGCAGTCGGACGTCCTCAGGGTTGGGCTACACCTTC. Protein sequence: CASSRTSSGLGYTF.